These T cell receptor beta chains were read from a single sample in a study of Ad26.COV2.S vaccination and SARS-CoV-2 variants. The data were produced by immunoSEQ multiplex PCR, yet TCRdb's version contains in-frame clones alone and is incomplete. The sample carries about 350,000 clones, 92% recorded once. This specimen consisted of peripheral blood, obtained after recovery from COVID-19. The receptors stem from a human donor who had recovered from COVID-19. The CDR3 runs from the conserved cysteine through the conserved F or W. D genes are given only for firm matches. Some rows have no size entry. The others give once, few or many, or a class for an expanded clone.

TGTGCCAGCAGTTACGGAGGGGGCGGCGGCCGAAACACCATATATTTT	CASSYGGGGGRNTIYF	TRBJ1-3	TRBV6-5	TRBD1	.
TGTGCCATCAGTGAGGGTCGGAACAGATTCAATGAAAAACTGTTTTTT	CAISEGRNRFNEKLFF	TRBJ1-4	TRBV10-3	.	.
TGTGCCAGCAGTTCGACCCAGGCGCTCTATGGCTACACCTTC	CASSSTQALYGYTF	TRBJ1-2	TRBV6-5	.	once
TGTGCCAGCAGCCCCCTCATAGCGGGGGGGCCTTGGGATACGCAGTATTTT	CASSPLIAGGPWDTQYF	TRBJ2-3	TRBV7-6	TRBD2	.
TGTGCCAGCCGCCGGGAGGGGGCCGCGCCTGAAGCTTTCTTT	CASRREGAAPEAFF	TRBJ1-1	TRBV5-5	TRBD1	once
TGTGCCAGCAGCCCTCATTCCATGAACACTGAAGCTTTCTTT	CASSPHSMNTEAFF	TRBJ1-1	TRBV7-9	.	.
TGTGCCAGTAGCCCCGGACCGAGGAACACTGAAGCTTTCTTT	CASSPGPRNTEAFF	TRBJ1-1	TRBV19	.	once
TGTGCCAGTTCTCAGGGCCCCTATGGCTACACCTTC	CASSQGPYGYTF	TRBJ1-2	TRBV19	.	few
TGTGCCAGCCACCGAGGACTAGAAGAGACCCAGTACTTC	CASHRGLEETQYF	TRBJ2-5	TRBV5-4	TRBD2	.
TGTGCCAGCCCATCGGGACAGAACACTGAAGCTTTCTTT	CASPSGQNTEAFF	TRBJ1-1	TRBV2	.	.
TGTGCCATCAGTGAGTTTGAGGACGAGCAGTTCTTC	CAISEFEDEQFF	TRBJ2-1	TRBV10-3	.	.
TGTGCCAGCTCACCATACTTGACAGGGCCGGCCGAGCAGTACTTC	CASSPYLTGPAEQYF	TRBJ2-7	TRBV18	TRBD1	.
TGTGCCAGCAGTTACTCAGGGGGGACCGGCAATGAGCAGTTCTTC	CASSYSGGTGNEQFF	TRBJ2-1	TRBV6-2/TRBV6-3	.	.
TGTGCCAGCAGTTCAAATCCTAGCGGGGATTTCTACGAGCAGTACTTC	CASSSNPSGDFYEQYF	TRBJ2-7	TRBV6-2/TRBV6-3	TRBD2	.